This T cell receptor (beta chain) was recovered during a study of blood T cell repertoires in COVID-19. The data were produced by immunoSEQ multiplex PCR, yet TCRdb's version contains in-frame clones alone and is incomplete. The sample has 350,000 to 400,000 clones; just over 90% are singletons. Trimming left V 0 bases short and J 10 bases short, with 22 bases between. The CDR3 loop spans 17 amino acids. CDR1 SGHRS and CDR2 YFSETQ come from the germline V gene. The receptor comes from a woman aged 35 to 49 who had been exposed to COVID-19. The J gene is TRBJ1-4, the V gene TRBV5-1; D is ambiguous. The material sequenced was PBMCs or T cells enriched from blood (not recorded which). The DNA for the CDR3 is TGCGCCAGCAGCTTGGCTTTCTTAGATAGAGGAAAAGGAAAACTGTTTTTT. It codes for CASSLAFLDRGKGKLFF.